This TCR beta chain was recorded in a study of Ad26.COV2.S vaccination and SARS-CoV-2 variants. This clone was picked up a small number of times. Sample treatment: some 20 received Ad26.COV2.S at low or high dose, single or two shots; 5 received placebo; per-sample allocation not given. Material that was analyzed had been drawn on day 63 after the first vaccine or placebo injection. Here immunoSEQ multiplex PCR was the method, and the copy in TCRdb shows in-frame clones only, minus some. Here the sample spans over 400,000 clones, 92% being singletons. The CDR3 extends over 13 amino acids. Germline CDR1 is SNHLY and CDR2 is FYNNEI. V lost 7 bases, J lost 0 bases, and 7 bases lay in between.

The chain carries TRBV2 and TRBJ1-5; D not resolved. The TCR comes from a person aged 18 to 59 who received the Ad26.COV2.S COVID-19 vaccine or a placebo. This specimen consisted of peripheral blood, obtained in a trial of Ad26.COV2.S vaccine versus placebo. Here the CDR3 DNA reads TGTGCCAGCAATCAGAATAGCAATCAGCCCCAGCATTTT. This sequence encodes CASNQNSNQPQHF.